This entry lists 2 T cell receptor beta chains sequenced from one sample in a study of CD8+CD57+ T cells in acquired aplastic anemia. According to the study, genomic DNA was the template for TCR beta VDJ and CDR3 profiling. TCRdb reprocessed the reads via MiXCR and lists one record per CDR3 protein. The data contain more than 150,000 distinct CDR3 sequences, less than 60% of them singletons. Individuals selected for sequencing had exhibited CD8+CD57+ cell expansion on flow cytometry. Sequencing was performed on sorted CD4+, CD8+, or CD8+CD57+ T cells (not recorded which) from PBMCs. These receptors all stem from a human donor with aplastic anemia.

The chain has TRBV7-3 and TRBJ2-6; 11 nucleotides agree with TRBD2. The CDR3 covers 15 residues. CDR1 is SGHTA and CDR2 is FQGTGA in the germline V gene. The trim removed 5 bases at V and 4 bases at J, leaving 1 base unmatched. The CDR3 here is CASSRTSGGANVLTF. CDR3 coding DNA: TGTGCCAGCAGCAGGACTAGCGGGGGGGCCAACGTCCTGACTTTC.

The chain combines TRBV4-3 with TRBJ2-1, with TRBD2 matching 9 bases. Germline assignment: CDR1 LGHNA and CDR2 YSLEER. CDR3 length: 15 amino acids. V lost 1 base and J lost 3; bases outside the gene matches: 1. This chain's CDR3 is CASSQGSGGYNEQFF. CDR3 bases: TGCGCCAGCAGCCAAGGTAGCGGGGGCTACAATGAGCAGTTCTTC.